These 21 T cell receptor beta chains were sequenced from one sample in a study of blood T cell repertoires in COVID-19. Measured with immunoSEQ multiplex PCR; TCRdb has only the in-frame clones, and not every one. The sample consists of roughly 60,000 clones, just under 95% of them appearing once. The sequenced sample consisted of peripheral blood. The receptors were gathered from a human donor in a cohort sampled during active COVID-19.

Here the CDR3 reads CASRFGQGAYEQYF. CDR3 coding DNA: TGTGCCAGCAGGTTTGGACAGGGGGCTTACGAGCAGTACTTC. The rearrangement links TRBV3-1 (or the pseudogene TRBV3-2) to TRBJ2-7; 11 bases match TRBD1. The CDR3 consists of 14 residues. Losses at the gene ends were 6 bases for V and 4 bases for J; bases not matched to a gene: 5. Per the germline V gene, CDR1 is LGHDT and CDR2 is YNNKEL (reference sequence).

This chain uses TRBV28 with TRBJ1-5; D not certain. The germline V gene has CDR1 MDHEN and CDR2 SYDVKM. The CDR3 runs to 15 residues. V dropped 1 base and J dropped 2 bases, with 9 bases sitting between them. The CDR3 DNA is TGTGCCAGCAGTTTATCCCCATTTCGCAATCAGCCCCAGCATTTT. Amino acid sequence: CASSLSPFRNQPQHF. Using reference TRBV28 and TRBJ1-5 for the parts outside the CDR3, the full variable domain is DVKVTQSSRYLVKRTGEKVFLECVQDMDHENMFWYRQDPGLGLRLIYFSYDVKMKEKGDIPEGYSVSREKKERFSLILESASTNQTSMYLCASSLSPFRNQPQHFGDGTRLSIL.

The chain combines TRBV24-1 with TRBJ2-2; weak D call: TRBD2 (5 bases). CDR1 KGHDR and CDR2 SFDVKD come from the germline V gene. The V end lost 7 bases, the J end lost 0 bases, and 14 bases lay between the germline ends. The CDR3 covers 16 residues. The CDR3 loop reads CATSARGGANTGELFF. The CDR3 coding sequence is TGTGCCACCAGCGCCCGGGGTGGAGCGAACACCGGGGAGCTGTTTTTT.

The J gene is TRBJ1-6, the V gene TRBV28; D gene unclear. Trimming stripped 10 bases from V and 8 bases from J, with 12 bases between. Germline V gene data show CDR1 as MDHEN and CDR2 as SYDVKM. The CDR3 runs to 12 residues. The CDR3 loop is CANSAVDSPLHF. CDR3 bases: TGTGCCAACTCGGCGGTGGATTCACCCCTCCACTTT.

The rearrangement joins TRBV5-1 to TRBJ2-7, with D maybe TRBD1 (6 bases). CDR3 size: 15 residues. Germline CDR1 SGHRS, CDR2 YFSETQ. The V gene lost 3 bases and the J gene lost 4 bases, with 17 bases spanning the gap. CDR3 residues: CASSWDAGASYEQYF. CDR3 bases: TGCGCCAGCAGCTGGGATGCAGGGGCGTCATACGAGCAGTACTTC.

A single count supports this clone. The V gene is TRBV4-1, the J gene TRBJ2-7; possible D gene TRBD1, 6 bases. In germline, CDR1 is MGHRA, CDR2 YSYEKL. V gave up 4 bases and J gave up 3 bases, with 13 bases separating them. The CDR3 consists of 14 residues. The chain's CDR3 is CASSRGTGNYEQYF. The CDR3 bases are TGCGCCAGCAGCCGGGGAACAGGGAACTACGAGCAGTACTTC.

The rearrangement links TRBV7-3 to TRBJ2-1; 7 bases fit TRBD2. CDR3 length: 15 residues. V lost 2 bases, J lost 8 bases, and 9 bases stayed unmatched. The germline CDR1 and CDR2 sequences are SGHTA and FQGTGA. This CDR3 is CASSLQVGTTDEQFF. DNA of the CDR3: TGTGCCAGCAGCTTACAGGTGGGGACTACCGATGAGCAGTTCTTC.

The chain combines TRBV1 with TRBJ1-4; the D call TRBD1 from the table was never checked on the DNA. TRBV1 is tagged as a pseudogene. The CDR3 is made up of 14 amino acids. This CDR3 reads CTSSQDLGPEKLFF. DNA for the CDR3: TGCACCAGCAGCCAAGATTTGGGCCCCGAAAAACTGTTTTTT.

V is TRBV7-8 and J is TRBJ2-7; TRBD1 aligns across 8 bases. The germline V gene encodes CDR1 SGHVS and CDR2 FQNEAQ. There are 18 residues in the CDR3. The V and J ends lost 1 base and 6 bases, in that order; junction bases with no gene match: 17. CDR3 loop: CASSLGGTGTRGLSEQYF. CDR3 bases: TGTGCCAGCAGCTTAGGTGGGACAGGTACGAGGGGATTGTCCGAGCAGTACTTC.

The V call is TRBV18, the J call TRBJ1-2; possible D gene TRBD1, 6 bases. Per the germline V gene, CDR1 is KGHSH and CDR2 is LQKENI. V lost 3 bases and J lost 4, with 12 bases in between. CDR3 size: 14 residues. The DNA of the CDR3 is TGTGCCAGCTCACCTGGCCAGGGGACCTATGGCTACACCTTC. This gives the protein CASSPGQGTYGYTF.

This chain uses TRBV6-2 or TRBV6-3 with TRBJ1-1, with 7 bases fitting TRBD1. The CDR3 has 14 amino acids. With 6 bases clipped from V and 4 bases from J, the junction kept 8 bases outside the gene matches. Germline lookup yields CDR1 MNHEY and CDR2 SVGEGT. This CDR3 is CASSSQGVGTEAFF. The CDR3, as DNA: TGTGCCAGCAGCTCTCAGGGGGTTGGCACTGAAGCTTTCTTT.

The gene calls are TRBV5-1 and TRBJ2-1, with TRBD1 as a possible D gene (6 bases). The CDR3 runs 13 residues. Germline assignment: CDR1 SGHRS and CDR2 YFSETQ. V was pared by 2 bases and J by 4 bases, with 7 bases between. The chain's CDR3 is CASSFRGYNEQFF. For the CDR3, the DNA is TGCGCCAGCAGCTTTAGGGGGTACAATGAGCAGTTCTTC.

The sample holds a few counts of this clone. The CDR3 is CASSLKYKQGKVGSPLHF. The CDR3, as DNA: TGTGCCAGCAGCTTAAAGTATAAACAGGGAAAAGTTGGTTCACCCCTCCACTTT. The chain is built from TRBV7-3 and TRBJ1-6; tentative D call: TRBD1 (6 bases). CDR1 SGHTA and CDR2 FQGTGA come from the germline V gene. This CDR3 spans 18 amino acids. Between the trimmed V and J ends, which lost 1 base and 9 bases, there was a span of 22 bases.

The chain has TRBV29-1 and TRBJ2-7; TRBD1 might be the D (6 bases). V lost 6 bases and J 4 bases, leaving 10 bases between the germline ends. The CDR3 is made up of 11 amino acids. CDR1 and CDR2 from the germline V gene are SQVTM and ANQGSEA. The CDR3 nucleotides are TGCAGCGTGGCAACAGGGTACGAGCAGTACTTC. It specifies CSVATGYEQYF.

DNA of the CDR3: TGCGCCAGCAGCTCCCTAGGGGGGACAGGGGGCAACGAGCAGTACTTC. This codes for CASSSLGGTGGNEQYF. The V call is TRBV5-1, the J call TRBJ2-7; TRBD1 aligns across 12 bases. Germline V gives CDR1 SGHRS, CDR2 YFSETQ. The CDR3 sequence is 16 residues long. The V and J ends lost 3 bases and 5 bases, in that order; junction bases with no gene match: 9. The full variable domain, rest sourced from reference TRBV5-1 and TRBJ2-7, is KAGVTQTPRYLIKTRGQQVTLSCSPISGHRSVSWYQQTPGQGLQFLFEYFSETQRNKGNFPGRFSGRQFSNSRSEMNVSTLELGDSALYLCASSSLGGTGGNEQYFGPGTRLTVT.

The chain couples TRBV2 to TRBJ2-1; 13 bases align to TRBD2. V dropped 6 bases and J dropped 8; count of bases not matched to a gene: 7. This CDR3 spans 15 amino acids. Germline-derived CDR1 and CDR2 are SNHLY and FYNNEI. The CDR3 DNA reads TGTGCCAGCAGGGAGAGGACTAGCGGGAGCCATGAGCAGTTCTTC. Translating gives CASRERTSGSHEQFF.

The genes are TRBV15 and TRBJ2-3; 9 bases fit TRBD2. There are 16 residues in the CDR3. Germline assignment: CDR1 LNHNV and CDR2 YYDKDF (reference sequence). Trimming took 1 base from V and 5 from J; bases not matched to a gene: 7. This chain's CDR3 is CATSRASGMGQDTQYF. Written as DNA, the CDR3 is TGTGCCACCAGCAGAGCTAGCGGGATGGGGCAAGATACGCAGTATTTT.

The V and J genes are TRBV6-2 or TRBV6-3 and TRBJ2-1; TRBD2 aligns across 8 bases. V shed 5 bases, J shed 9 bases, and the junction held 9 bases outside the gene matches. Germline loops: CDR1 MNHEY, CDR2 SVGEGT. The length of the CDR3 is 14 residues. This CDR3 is CASSVPGLVSEQFF. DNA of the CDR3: TGTGCCAGCAGTGTGCCGGGACTAGTGAGTGAGCAGTTCTTC.

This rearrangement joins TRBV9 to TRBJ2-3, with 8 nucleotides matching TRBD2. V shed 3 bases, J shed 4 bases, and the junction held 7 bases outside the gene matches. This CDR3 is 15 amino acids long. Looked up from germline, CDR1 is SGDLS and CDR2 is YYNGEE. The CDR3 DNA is TGTGCCAGCAGCGCCACCGGGACTAGGGCAGATACGCAGTATTTT. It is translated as CASSATGTRADTQYF.

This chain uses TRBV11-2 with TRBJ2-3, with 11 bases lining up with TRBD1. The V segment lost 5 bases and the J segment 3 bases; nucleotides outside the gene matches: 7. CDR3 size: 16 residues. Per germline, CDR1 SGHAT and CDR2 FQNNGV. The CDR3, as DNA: TGTGCCAGCAGCCTACGCGGGACAGGGGGAACAGATACGCAGTATTTT. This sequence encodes CASSLRGTGGTDTQYF.

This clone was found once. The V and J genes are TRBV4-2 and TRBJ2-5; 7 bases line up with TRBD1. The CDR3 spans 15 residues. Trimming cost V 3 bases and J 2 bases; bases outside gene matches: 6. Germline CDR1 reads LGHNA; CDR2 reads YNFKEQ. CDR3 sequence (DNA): TGTGCCAGCAGCCAGGCCCCGGGACAGCAAGAGACCCAGTACTTC. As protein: CASSQAPGQQETQYF.